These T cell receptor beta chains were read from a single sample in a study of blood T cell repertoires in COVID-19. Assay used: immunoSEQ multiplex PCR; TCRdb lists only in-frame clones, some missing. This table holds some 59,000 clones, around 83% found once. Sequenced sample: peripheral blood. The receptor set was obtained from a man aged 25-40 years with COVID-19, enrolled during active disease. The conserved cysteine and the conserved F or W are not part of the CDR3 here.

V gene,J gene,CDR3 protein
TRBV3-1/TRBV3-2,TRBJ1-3,ASSLGQLSGNTIY
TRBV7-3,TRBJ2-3,ASSPPGDTQY
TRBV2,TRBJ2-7,ASSEHYEQY
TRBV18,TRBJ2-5,ASSSGLQETQY
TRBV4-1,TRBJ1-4,ASSLQQSFNEKLF
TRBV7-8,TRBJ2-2,ASSPYTGELF
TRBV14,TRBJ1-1,ASSQDSVRTEAF
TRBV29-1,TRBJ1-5,SVGGGRGNQPQH
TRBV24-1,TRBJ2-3,ATSDPGQGSLTDTQY
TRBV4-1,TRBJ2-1,ASSQGVGGYNEQF
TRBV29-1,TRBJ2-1,SVVPVEREVAYNEQF
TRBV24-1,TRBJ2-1,ATSDPVAGRGNEQF
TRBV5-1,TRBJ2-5,ASSLVGRAMLETQY
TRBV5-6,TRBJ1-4,ASSLTATNEKLF
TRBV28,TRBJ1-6,ASAGGGYNSPLH